The 21 T cell receptor beta chains below come from one sample, sequenced in a study of blood T cells in healthy people across ages. For the second PCR, which ran for about 6 to 11 cycles, a sample-barcoded 5' primer and a J-beta primer mix were used. In TCRdb, the 5' RACE reads were re-called with MiXCR into one record per CDR3 protein. This sample yields over a million distinct CDR3 sequences, of which about 23% are seen a single time; less than 0.75% belongs to the top ten. A further study also used this sample, focusing on T cells of mothers and their children.

The source material was blood. These TCRs come from a girl under 10 years old in good health.

Of note for this clonotype: This could be a read error, since a much larger clone is one nucleotide away. The chain recombines TRBV19 with TRBJ1-1; D call uncertain. CDR1 and CDR2 (germline): LNHDA, SQIVND (reference sequence). The CDR3 totals 12 residues. CDR3 protein: CASSMVNAEAFF. The CDR3 bases are TGTGCCAGTAGTATGGTGAACGCTGAAGCTTTCTTT.

This clonotype has just one count. The chain recombines TRBV7-9 with TRBJ1-2, with 9 bases matching TRBD1. This CDR3 has 14 amino acids. Germline CDR1 reads SEHNR; CDR2 reads FQNEAQ (reference sequence). V was pared by 5 bases and J by 6 bases, with 7 bases of the junction left unmatched. The CDR3 DNA reads as TGTGCCAGCAGCCGCCGGGACAGGGTGAATGGCTACACCTTC. It is translated as CASSRRDRVNGYTF.

This clonotype has only a few counts. The chain joins TRBV28 to TRBJ2-4; 7 bases line up with TRBD1. The CDR3 has 13 residues. V lost 6 bases to trimming and J lost 6 bases; unmatched junction nucleotides: 5. CDR1 and CDR2 from the germline V gene are MDHEN and SYDVKM. CDR3 sequence reads: CASRLDRLNIQYF. CDR3 nucleotide sequence: TGTGCCAGCAGGCTGGACAGGTTAAACATTCAGTACTTC.

This clonotype was seen a handful of times. The chain couples TRBV7-9 to TRBJ2-7, with 7 positions matching TRBD1. The V segment lost 7 bases and the J segment 7 bases; nucleotides outside the gene matches: 13. Per the germline V gene, CDR1 is SEHNR and CDR2 is FQNEAQ (reference sequence). CDR3 length: 14 residues. The CDR3 is CASTIGTADGEQYF. CDR3 in DNA: TGTGCCAGCACCATAGGGACAGCCGACGGGGAGCAGTACTTC.

This clonotype was counted a few times. This chain links TRBV5-1 with TRBJ2-5; weak D call: TRBD2 (5 bases). Gene TRBJ2-7 matches the end of the DNA better, so the J call may be wrong. Germline-derived CDR1 and CDR2 are SGHRS and YFSETQ. The CDR3 consists of 15 residues. DNA for the CDR3: TGCGCCAGCAGCCTAGGAGGCTCCCGCTCCTACGAGCAGTACTTC. Translation gives CASSLGGSRSYEQYF.

The chain uses TRBV6-5 and TRBJ2-3; 7 bases are a match to TRBD1. CDR1 and CDR2 from the germline V gene are MNHEY and SVGAGI. V lost 6 bases to trimming and J lost 2 bases; unmatched junction nucleotides: 5. The CDR3 loop spans 14 amino acids. The CDR3 region has the DNA TGTGCCAGCAGCCCGGACAGGTTCACAGATACGCAGTATTTT. As protein: CASSPDRFTDTQYF.

The chain employs TRBV12-3 or TRBV12-4 and TRBJ2-1; TRBD1 matches at 7 bases. The CDR3 contains 13 residues. After removal of 3 bases from V and 10 bases from J, the junction contained 6 bases not matched to a gene. For the CDR3, the DNA is TGTGCCAGCAGTTTTCAGGGGGTGAGGGAGCAGTTCTTC. This gives the protein CASSFQGVREQFF.

This clonotype has just a few counts. This chain links TRBV4-3 with TRBJ1-4; D is undetermined. The V end lost 1 base, the J end lost 1 base, and 10 bases lay between the germline ends. The CDR3 extends over 16 amino acids. CDR1 and CDR2 from the germline V gene are LGHNA and YSLEER. The CDR3 DNA reads TGCGCCAGCAGCCAAGGGCCTCTGGGAACTAATGAAAAACTGTTTTTT. This gives the protein CASSQGPLGTNEKLFF.

A few counts support this clonotype. The gene calls are TRBV6-1 and TRBJ2-5, with 7 bases fitting TRBD2. The J call may not be correct, given that the DNA end is closer to TRBJ2-7. The length of the CDR3 is 15 residues. CDR1 MNHNS and CDR2 SASEGT come from the germline V gene. Here the CDR3 DNA reads TGTGCCAGCAGTGAAGGGGAGGGAGCGCTATACGAGCAGTACTTC. As protein: CASSEGEGALYEQYF.

The V gene is TRBV28, the J gene TRBJ2-5, with D tentatively TRBD1 (6 bases). V was trimmed by 6 bases and J by 6 bases, leaving 20 bases between them. Germline CDR1 reads MDHEN; CDR2 reads SYDVKM. CDR3 length: 15 amino acids. The CDR3 sequence is CASSPAGGRTKTQYF. In nucleotides, the CDR3 is TGTGCCAGCAGCCCGGCTGGGGGCAGGACGAAGACCCAGTACTTC.

This clonotype was seen only a few times. The chain links TRBV7-9 to TRBJ2-3; D may correspond to TRBD1 or TRBD2 (5 bases each). V shed 1 base and J shed 5 bases, with 13 bases lying between them. The germline V gene has CDR1 SEHNR and CDR2 FQNEAQ (reference sequence). The CDR3 sequence is 15 residues long. The CDR3, as DNA: TGTGCCAGCAGCTTAGTCGGGACCCTTGGAGATACGCAGTATTTT. Protein product: CASSLVGTLGDTQYF.

A few counts support this clonotype. This rearrangement joins TRBV29-1 to TRBJ1-4, with no clear D. CDR1 SQVTM and CDR2 ANQGSEA come from the germline V gene. The CDR3 totals 12 residues. Deletions cut 5 bases from V and 1 base from J, with 5 bases between. This CDR3 is CSVHGTNEKLFF. CDR3 sequence (DNA): TGCAGCGTTCACGGAACTAATGAAAAACTGTTTTTT.

This clonotype was counted a few times. The chain recombines TRBV12-3 or TRBV12-4 with TRBJ2-5; perhaps TRBD1 as D (6 bases). V shed 5 bases and J shed 2 bases, with 12 bases lying between them. CDR3 length: 14 amino acids. CDR3 in amino acids: CASSPEDRQETQYF. The CDR3 DNA is TGTGCCAGCAGTCCTGAGGACAGACAAGAGACCCAGTACTTC.

The rearrangement links TRBV7-9 to TRBJ2-5; D gene unclear. This CDR3 spans 16 amino acids. Germline CDR1 is SEHNR and CDR2 is FQNEAQ (reference sequence). V lost 5 bases to trimming and J lost 2 bases, with 18 bases between them. The chain's CDR3 is CASSPKLPGRQETQYF. Written as DNA, the CDR3 is TGTGCCAGCAGCCCAAAACTTCCTGGCAGGCAAGAGACCCAGTACTTC.

This clonotype was counted only a few times. The gene calls are TRBV7-8 and TRBJ1-6; 9 bases agree with TRBD1. V gave up 2 bases and J gave up 11 bases; unmatched junction bases: 1. The CDR3 has 13 residues. In germline, CDR1 is SGHVS, CDR2 FQNEAQ. The CDR3 region is CASSLRDRAPLHF. CDR3 DNA sequence: TGTGCCAGCAGCTTACGGGACAGGGCACCCCTCCACTTT.

This clonotype has just a few counts. J is TRBJ2-1 and V is TRBV29-1, with D perhaps TRBD1 or TRBD2 (5 bases each). CDR3 length: 16 amino acids. CDR1 is SQVTM, CDR2 ANQGSEA, per germline. V was clipped by 3 bases and J by 1 base, with 16 bases between them. This CDR3 reads CSVESFGTVSYNEQFF. The CDR3 bases are TGCAGCGTTGAGTCTTTTGGGACGGTATCCTACAATGAGCAGTTCTTC.

This clonotype was recorded a few times. V usage is TRBV9 and J usage is TRBJ1-2; 7 positions agree with TRBD1. The CDR3 extends over 13 amino acids. With 3 bases clipped from V and 8 bases from J, the junction kept 7 bases outside the gene matches. Germline-derived CDR1 and CDR2 are SGDLS and YYNGEE. CDR3 nucleotides: TGTGCCAGCAGCGCGACAGGGCCGGGCGGCTACACCTTC. Protein: CASSATGPGGYTF.

The J gene is TRBJ2-5, the V gene TRBV3-1; possible D gene TRBD1, 6 bases. Germline V CDR1 and CDR2: LGHDT, YNNKEL (reference sequence). Trimming shortened V by 0 bases and J by 0 bases, and 8 bases separated the two germline ends. The CDR3 covers 15 residues. The chain's CDR3 is CASSQEWTDQETQYF. CDR3 bases: TGTGCCAGCAGCCAAGAATGGACAGACCAAGAGACCCAGTACTTC.

This clonotype occurred a few times. This rearrangement joins TRBV9 to TRBJ1-4; D gene unclear. The CDR3 is made up of 14 amino acids. Trimming stripped 3 bases from V and 4 bases from J, with 10 bases between. The V gene's germline CDR1 is SGDLS and CDR2 YYNGEE. The CDR3 reads CASSGRNDNEKLFF. The CDR3 DNA reads as TGTGCCAGCAGCGGGAGAAATGATAATGAAAAACTGTTTTTT.

This clonotype was observed a handful of times. The chain joins TRBV20-1 to TRBJ1-1; 9 nucleotides agree with TRBD1. This CDR3 is 15 amino acids long. Per the germline V gene, CDR1 is DFQATT and CDR2 is SNEGSKA (reference sequence). J lost 1 base, V lost 5 bases, and 8 bases had no gene match. CDR3 sequence reads: CSAYSRDRANTEAFF. The CDR3 DNA reads TGCAGTGCTTACTCCCGGGACAGGGCGAACACTGAAGCTTTCTTT.

This chain uses TRBV11-2 with TRBJ2-1; 9 positions match TRBD1. The CDR3 spans 15 residues. With V trimmed by 5 bases and J by 6 bases, 8 bases remained unmatched. The V gene's germline CDR1 is SGHAT and CDR2 FQNNGV. CDR3 nucleotide sequence: TGTGCCAGCAGCGTCCCCGGGACAGGGTTCAATGAGCAGTTCTTC. Its translation is CASSVPGTGFNEQFF.